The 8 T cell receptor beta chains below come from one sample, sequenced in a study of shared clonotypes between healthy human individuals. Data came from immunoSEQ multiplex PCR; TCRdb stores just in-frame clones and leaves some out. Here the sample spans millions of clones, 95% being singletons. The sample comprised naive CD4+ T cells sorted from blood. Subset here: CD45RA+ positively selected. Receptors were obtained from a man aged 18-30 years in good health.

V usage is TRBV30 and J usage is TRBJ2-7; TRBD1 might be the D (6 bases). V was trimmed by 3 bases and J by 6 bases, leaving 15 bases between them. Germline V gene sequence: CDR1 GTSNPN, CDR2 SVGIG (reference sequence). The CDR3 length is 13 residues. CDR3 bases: TGTGCCTGGAGCGGGAACAGGGTGGGCGAGCAGTACTTC. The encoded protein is CAWSGNRVGEQYF. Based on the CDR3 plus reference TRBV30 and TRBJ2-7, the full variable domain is SQTIHQWPATLVQPVGSPLSLECTVEGTSNPNLYWYRQAAGRGLQLLFYSVGIGQISSEVPQNLSASRPQDRQFILSSKKLLLSDSGFYLCAWSGNRVGEQYFGPGTRLTVT.

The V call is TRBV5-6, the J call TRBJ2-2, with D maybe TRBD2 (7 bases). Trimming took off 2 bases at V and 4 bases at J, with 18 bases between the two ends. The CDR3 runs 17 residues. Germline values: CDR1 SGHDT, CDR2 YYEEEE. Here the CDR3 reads CASSLPLGGAGTGELFF. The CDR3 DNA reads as TGTGCCAGCAGCTTACCCCTTGGGGGGGCGGGCACCGGGGAGCTGTTTTTT.

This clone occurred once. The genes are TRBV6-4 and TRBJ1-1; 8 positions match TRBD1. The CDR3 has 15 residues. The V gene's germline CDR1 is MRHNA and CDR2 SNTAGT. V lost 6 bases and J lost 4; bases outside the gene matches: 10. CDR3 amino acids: CASSPESTGGTEAFF. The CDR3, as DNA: TGTGCCAGCAGCCCAGAATCCACAGGGGGCACTGAAGCTTTCTTT.

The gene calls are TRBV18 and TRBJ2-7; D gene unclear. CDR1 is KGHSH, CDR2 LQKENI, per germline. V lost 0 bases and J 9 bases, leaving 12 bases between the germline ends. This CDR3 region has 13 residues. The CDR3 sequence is CASSPPSRSGQYF. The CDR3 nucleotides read TGTGCCAGCTCACCACCATCCCGGTCGGGGCAGTACTTC.

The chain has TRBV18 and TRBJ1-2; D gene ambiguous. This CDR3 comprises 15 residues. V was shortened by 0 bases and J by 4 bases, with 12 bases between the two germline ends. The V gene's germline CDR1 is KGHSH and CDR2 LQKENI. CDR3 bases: TGTGCCAGCTCACCACCGTTCGGCGGCAGCTATGGCTACACCTTC. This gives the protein CASSPPFGGSYGYTF.

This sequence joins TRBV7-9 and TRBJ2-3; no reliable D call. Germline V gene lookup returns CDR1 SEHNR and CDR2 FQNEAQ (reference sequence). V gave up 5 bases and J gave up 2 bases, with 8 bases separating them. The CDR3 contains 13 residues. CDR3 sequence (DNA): TGTGCCAGCAGCATCCTTAACACAGATACGCAGTATTTT. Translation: CASSILNTDTQYF.

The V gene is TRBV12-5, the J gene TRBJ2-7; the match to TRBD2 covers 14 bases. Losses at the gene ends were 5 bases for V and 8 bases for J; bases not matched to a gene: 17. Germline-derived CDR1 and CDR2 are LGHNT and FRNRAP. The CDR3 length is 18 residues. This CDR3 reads CASGPPGQGTSGRSKQYF. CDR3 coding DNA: TGTGCTAGTGGTCCCCCGGGACAGGGGACTAGCGGGAGATCTAAGCAGTACTTC.

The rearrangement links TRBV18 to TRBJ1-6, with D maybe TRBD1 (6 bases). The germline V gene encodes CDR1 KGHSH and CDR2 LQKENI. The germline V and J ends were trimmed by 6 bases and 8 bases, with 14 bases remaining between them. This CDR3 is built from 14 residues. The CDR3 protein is CASSVTGIDSPLHF. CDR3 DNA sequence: TGTGCCAGCTCTGTAACAGGGATAGATTCACCCCTCCACTTT.